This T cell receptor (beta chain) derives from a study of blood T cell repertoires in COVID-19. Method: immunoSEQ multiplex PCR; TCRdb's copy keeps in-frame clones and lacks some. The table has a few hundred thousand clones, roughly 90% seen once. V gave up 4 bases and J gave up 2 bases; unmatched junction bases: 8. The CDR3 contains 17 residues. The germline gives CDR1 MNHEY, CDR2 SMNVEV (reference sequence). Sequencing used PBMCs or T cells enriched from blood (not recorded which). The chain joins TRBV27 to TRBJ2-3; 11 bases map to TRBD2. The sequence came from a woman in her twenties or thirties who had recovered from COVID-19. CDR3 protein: CASSSPGLAGFTDTQYF. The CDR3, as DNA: TGTGCCAGCAGTTCTCCAGGACTAGCGGGTTTCACAGATACGCAGTATTTT.